This passage covers 3 T cell receptor beta chains from one sample sequenced in a study of regulatory T cells in long-lasting Graves disease. Noted time point: newly diagnosed GD, antithyroid drugs for less than 3 months. Generation of the TCR library employed RNA extracted from PBMCs. Relying on iRepertoire HTBI primers and Arm-PCR of CDR3 regions, the team built TCR beta libraries. TCRdb redid the calling of the multiplex PCR reads with MiXCR, one entry per CDR3 protein. The repertoire holds 400,000 to 500,000 distinct CDR3 sequences, with approximately 15% as singletons. The data also belong to a second study, concerning T cells in Graves' hyperthyroidism and ophthalmopathy.

The sample was peripheral blood mononuclear cells (PBMCs), taken at new diagnosis, from a patient treated with antithyroid drugs. The receptors here all came from a woman aged 40 to 49 with Graves disease.

This clonotype came up a few times. The chain carries TRBV10-1 and TRBJ2-7; possibly TRBD2 for D (6 bases). The germline V gene encodes CDR1 WNHNN and CDR2 SYGVQD (reference sequence). V was cut by 5 bases and J by 2 bases, with 13 bases left in between. The CDR3 has 14 residues. CDR3 loop: CASSHGREPYEQYF. The DNA of the CDR3 is TGCGCCAGCAGTCACGGCCGGGAGCCCTACGAGCAGTACTTC.

This clonotype was picked up many times. The chain employs TRBV12-3 or TRBV12-4 and TRBJ2-7; D unclear. There are 12 residues in the CDR3. V was clipped by 5 bases and J by 3 bases, with 8 bases between them. CDR3 protein: CASSPVLYEQYF. The CDR3 DNA follows: TGTGCCAGCAGTCCGGTTCTCTACGAGCAGTACTTC.

The CDR3 spells CASKQETQYF. The CDR3 DNA reads as TGTGCCAGCAAACAAGAGACCCAGTACTTC. The V and J genes are TRBV28 and TRBJ2-5; D is unresolved. CDR3 size: 10 residues. CDR1 MDHEN and CDR2 SYDVKM come from the germline V gene. V lost 7 bases and J 2 bases, leaving 2 bases between the germline ends.